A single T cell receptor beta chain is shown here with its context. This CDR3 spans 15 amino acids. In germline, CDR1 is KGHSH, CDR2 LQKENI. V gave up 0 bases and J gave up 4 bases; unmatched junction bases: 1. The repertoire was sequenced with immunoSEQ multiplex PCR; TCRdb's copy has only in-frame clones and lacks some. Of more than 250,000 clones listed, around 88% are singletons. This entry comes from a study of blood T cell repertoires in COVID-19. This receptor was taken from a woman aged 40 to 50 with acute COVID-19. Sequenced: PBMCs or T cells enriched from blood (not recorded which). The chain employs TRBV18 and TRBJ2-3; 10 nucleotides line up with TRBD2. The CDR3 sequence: CASSPPSGRADTQYF. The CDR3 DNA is TGTGCCAGCTCACCACCGAGCGGGAGGGCAGATACGCAGTATTTT.